This T cell receptor beta chain was profiled in a study of blood T cell repertoires in COVID-19. On the study more broadly: COVID-19 samples, acute and convalescent, were from the United States, Italy and Spain.

In the authors' methods: Quantification of nucleated cells was approximated via reference gene primer amplification. Measured with immunoSEQ multiplex PCR; TCRdb has only the in-frame clones, and not every one. V and J calls plus clone size are reproduced from that table; the DNA served to infer D and trimming. This table holds more than 250,000 clones, approximately 90% found once. The sample holds a few counts of this clone. This CDR3 is built from 15 residues. Germline CDR1 and CDR2: SGHNT and YYREEE (reference sequence). The V and J ends lost 5 bases and 4 bases, in that order; junction bases with no gene match: 11.

Sequencing was performed on peripheral blood. This receptor was identified in a man younger than 35 with active or convalescent COVID-19. The chain links TRBV5-4 to TRBJ2-7, with 8 bases matching TRBD2. The CDR3 here is CASSHRSGSPYEQYF. CDR3 DNA: TGTGCCAGCAGTCATCGAAGCGGGAGTCCTTACGAGCAGTACTTC.